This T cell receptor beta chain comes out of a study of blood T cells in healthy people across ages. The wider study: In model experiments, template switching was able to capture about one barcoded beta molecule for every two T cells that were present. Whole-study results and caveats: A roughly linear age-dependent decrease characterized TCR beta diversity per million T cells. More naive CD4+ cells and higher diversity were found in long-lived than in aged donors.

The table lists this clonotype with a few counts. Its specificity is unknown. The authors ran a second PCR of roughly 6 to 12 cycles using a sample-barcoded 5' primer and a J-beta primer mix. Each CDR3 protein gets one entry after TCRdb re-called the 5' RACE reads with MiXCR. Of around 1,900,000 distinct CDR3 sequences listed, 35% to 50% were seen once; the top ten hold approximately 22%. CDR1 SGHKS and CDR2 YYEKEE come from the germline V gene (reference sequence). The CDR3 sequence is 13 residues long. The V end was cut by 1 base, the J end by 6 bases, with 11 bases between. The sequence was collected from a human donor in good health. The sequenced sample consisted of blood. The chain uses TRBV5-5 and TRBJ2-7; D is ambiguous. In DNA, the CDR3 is TGTGCCAGCAGCTTGCTGAGAACCCCCGAGCAGTACTTC. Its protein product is CASSLLRTPEQYF.